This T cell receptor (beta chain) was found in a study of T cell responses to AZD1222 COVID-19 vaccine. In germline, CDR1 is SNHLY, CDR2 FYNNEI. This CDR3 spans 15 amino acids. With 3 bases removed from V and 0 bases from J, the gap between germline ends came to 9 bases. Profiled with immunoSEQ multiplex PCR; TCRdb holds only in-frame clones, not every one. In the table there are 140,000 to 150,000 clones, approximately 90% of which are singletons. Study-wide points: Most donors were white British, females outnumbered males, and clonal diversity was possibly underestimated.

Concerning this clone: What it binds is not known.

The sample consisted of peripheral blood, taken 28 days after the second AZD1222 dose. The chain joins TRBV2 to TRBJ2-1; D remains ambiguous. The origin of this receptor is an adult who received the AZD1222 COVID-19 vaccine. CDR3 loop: CASSEAGYSYNEQFF. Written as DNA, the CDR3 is TGTGCCAGCAGTGAGGCAGGCTACTCCTACAATGAGCAGTTCTTC.